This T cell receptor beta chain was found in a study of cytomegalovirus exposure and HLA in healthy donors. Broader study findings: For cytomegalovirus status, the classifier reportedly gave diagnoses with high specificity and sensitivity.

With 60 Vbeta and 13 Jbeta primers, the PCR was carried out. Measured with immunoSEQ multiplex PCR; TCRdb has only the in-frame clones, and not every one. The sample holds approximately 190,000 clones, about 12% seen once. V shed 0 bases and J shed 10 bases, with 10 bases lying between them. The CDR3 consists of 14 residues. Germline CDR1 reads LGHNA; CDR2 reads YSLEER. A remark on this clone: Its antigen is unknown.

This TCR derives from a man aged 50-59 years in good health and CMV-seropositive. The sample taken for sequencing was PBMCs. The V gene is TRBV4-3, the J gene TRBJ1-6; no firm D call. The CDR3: CASSQDRNSSPLHF. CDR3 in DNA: TGCGCCAGCAGCCAAGATCGAAACAGCTCACCCCTCCACTTT.